These 17 T cell receptor beta chains share one sample of origin, sequenced in a study of vaccination and CD4 T cells after COVID-19. Documented treatment: roughly 11-day PBMC culture with coronavirus spike peptide pools or control peptides (ViraFEST assay). Researchers used the Oncomine TCR Beta short-read assay to sequence DNA from cultured CD4+ T cells. One entry per CDR3 protein, called by TCRdb with MiXCR from the PCR reads. The sample includes some 14,000 distinct CDR3 sequences, around two fifths of them seen just once. These receptors are not linked to any known antigen. The sample consisted of CD4+ T cells from blood, cultured in vitro. These receptors were collected from a human donor who had recovered from COVID-19.

The chain employs TRBV5-1 and TRBJ1-1; 7 bases map to TRBD1. Germline V CDR1 and CDR2: SGHRS, YFSETQ. V lost 2 bases to trimming and J lost 3 bases; unmatched junction nucleotides: 1. The CDR3 loop spans 13 amino acids. CDR3 loop: CASSFQGDTEAFF. CDR3 in DNA: TGCGCCAGCAGCTTCCAGGGGGACACTGAAGCTTTCTTT.

The V and J genes are TRBV10-3 and TRBJ2-2; D unclear. The CDR3 is 13 residues long. The germline V and J ends were trimmed by 6 bases and 2 bases, with 7 bases remaining between them. Per the germline V gene, CDR1 is ENHRY and CDR2 is SYGVKD. The CDR3 is CAISRQNTGELFF. In DNA, the CDR3 is TGTGCCATCAGCCGACAAAACACCGGGGAGCTGTTTTTT.

This clonotype has a handful of counts. V is TRBV20-1 and J is TRBJ1-6; 10 bases line up with TRBD1. This CDR3 is 15 amino acids long. Germline CDR1 DFQATT, CDR2 SNEGSKA (reference sequence). Trimming cost V 6 bases and J 8 bases; bases outside gene matches: 10. CDR3 in DNA: TGCAGTGCCCGGGACAGGGGACGTGGGGATTCACCCCTCCACTTT. It translates to CSARDRGRGDSPLHF.

The chain uses TRBV6-1 and TRBJ1-6, with D tentatively TRBD1 (6 bases). The V end lost 8 bases, the J end lost 6 bases, and 20 bases lay between the germline ends. Germline V gives CDR1 MNHNS, CDR2 SASEGT. The CDR3 has 16 amino acids. CDR3 nucleotide sequence: TGTGCCAGCCGCTTCCGTTTCGGACAGTCTAATTCACCCCTCCACTTT. Its translation is CASRFRFGQSNSPLHF.

The V and J genes are TRBV3-1 and TRBJ1-2; D uncertain. This CDR3 region has 15 residues. Germline V gene lookup returns CDR1 LGHDT and CDR2 YNNKEL (reference sequence). The V gene lost 3 bases and the J gene lost 4 bases, with 15 bases spanning the gap. CDR3 nucleotides: TGTGCCAGCAGCCATTGGACGGAAGCGAGCTATGGCTACACCTTC. This gives the protein CASSHWTEASYGYTF.

Only a few counts were recorded for this clonotype. J is TRBJ1-2 and V is TRBV27; 8 positions match TRBD1. The length of the CDR3 is 15 residues. Per germline, CDR1 MNHEY and CDR2 SMNVEV (reference sequence). V was pared by 4 bases and J by 6 bases, with 10 bases of the junction left unmatched. The CDR3 nucleotides are TGTGCCAGCAGTTCCCTCCGACAGGGGATAAATGGCTACACCTTC. Its protein product is CASSSLRQGINGYTF.

This clonotype was counted a few times. A junction boundary mismatches the germline segment, possibly from a read error. The chain carries TRBV11-1 and TRBJ1-2; D perhaps matches TRBD1 (6 bases). Germline lookup yields CDR1 SGHAT and CDR2 FQDESV (reference sequence). The CDR3 has 14 residues. CDR3 DNA: TGCGCCAGCAGCTTGGGCTCAGGGGTCTATGGCTACACCTTC. This codes for CASSLGSGVYGYTF.

This clonotype was seen a few times. The rearrangement joins TRBV30 to TRBJ1-6; TRBD1 matches 7 bases. This CDR3 has 14 amino acids. The V gene end was trimmed by 6 bases and the J gene end by 7 bases; junction bases not matched to a gene: 9. CDR1 GTSNPN and CDR2 SVGIG come from the germline V gene (reference sequence). Here the CDR3 DNA reads TGTGCCTGTCTCAGCGGGACAGCGAATTCACCCCTCCACTTT. It specifies CACLSGTANSPLHF.

The chain couples TRBV11-3 to TRBJ2-2; no definite D call. The germline gives CDR1 SGHNT, CDR2 YENEEA. The V gene lost 2 bases and the J gene lost 7 bases, with 14 bases spanning the gap. The CDR3 has 15 residues. The CDR3 DNA follows: TGTGCCAGCAGCTTACCCCAACGTTTGGGCGGGGAGCTGTTTTTT. Protein: CASSLPQRLGGELFF. The variable domain in full, with the rest retrieved from reference TRBV11-3 and TRBJ2-2, is EAGVVQSPRYKIIEKKQPVAFWCNPISGHNTLYWYLQNLGQGPELLIRYENEEAVDDSQLPKDRFSAERLKGVDSTLKIQPAELGDSAVYLCASSLPQRLGGELFFGEGSRLTVL.

In its sample, this clonotype was seen a few times. CDR3 residues: CASTTIRGGELFF. The CDR3 region has the DNA TGTGCCAGCACCACCATCCGAGGTGGGGAGCTGTTTTTT. The V gene is TRBV12-3 or TRBV12-4, the J gene TRBJ2-2; no reliable D call. The CDR3 sequence is 13 residues long. Trimming cost V 7 bases and J 8 bases, with 14 bases left between them.

This clonotype appeared a few times. The chain is built from TRBV28 and TRBJ1-2; D perhaps matches TRBD1 (6 bases). CDR1 MDHEN and CDR2 SYDVKM come from the germline V gene. This CDR3 comprises 15 residues. Between the trimmed V and J ends, which lost 3 bases and 8 bases, there was a span of 19 bases. The CDR3 here is CASSFTPGARGGYTF. CDR3 sequence (DNA): TGTGCCAGCAGTTTTACCCCAGGGGCGCGGGGAGGCTACACCTTC.

The CDR3: CAISVTGADTEAFF. CDR3 DNA sequence: TGTGCCATCAGTGTAACAGGGGCAGACACTGAAGCTTTCTTT. This chain links TRBV10-3 with TRBJ1-1; 7 bases are shared with TRBD1. The V gene end was trimmed by 4 bases and the J gene end by 3 bases; junction bases not matched to a gene: 5. This CDR3 is built from 14 residues. CDR1 and CDR2 from the germline V gene are ENHRY and SYGVKD.

The V and J genes are TRBV30 and TRBJ2-1; 7 bases line up with TRBD1. CDR3 length equals 16 residues. The trim removed 2 bases at V and 1 base at J, leaving 8 bases unmatched. Germline CDR1 is GTSNPN and CDR2 is SVGIG (reference sequence). The CDR3 here is CAWSRTGLASYNEQFF. The CDR3 coding sequence is TGTGCCTGGAGTCGGACAGGTTTGGCGTCCTACAATGAGCAGTTCTTC.

The table lists this clonotype with a few counts. The V call is TRBV6-5, the J call TRBJ1-5, with 7 bases aligning to TRBD1. V shed 4 bases, J shed 9 bases, and the junction held 9 bases outside the gene matches. The length of the CDR3 is 14 residues. Germline CDR1 and CDR2: MNHEY and SVGAGI. The CDR3 DNA reads TGTGCCAGCAGTTCACAGGGGCCCCCTACGCCCCAGCATTTT. This sequence encodes CASSSQGPPTPQHF.

This clonotype was observed a few times. The chain employs TRBV7-6 and TRBJ2-5, with D perhaps TRBD2 (5 bases). The CDR3 contains 15 residues. Germline V CDR1 and CDR2: SGHVS, FNYEAQ. V dropped 3 bases and J dropped 1 base, with 12 bases sitting between them. The CDR3, as DNA: TGTGCCAGCAGCTTTGAGAGCGGTTCCCAAGAGACCCAGTACTTC. Encoded protein: CASSFESGSQETQYF.

This chain connects TRBV20-1 to TRBJ2-7; 9 positions agree with TRBD2. The V gene's germline CDR1 is DFQATT and CDR2 SNEGSKA (reference sequence). The CDR3 loop spans 12 amino acids. J was trimmed by 1 base and V by 7 bases; bases with no gene match: 2. The CDR3 region has the DNA TGCAGTGGCGGGAGGGGGTCCTACGAGCAGTACTTC. It is translated as CSGGRGSYEQYF.

The chain uses TRBV11-3 and TRBJ2-1, with 7 bases identical to TRBD2. The CDR3 is made up of 14 amino acids. In germline, CDR1 is SGHNT, CDR2 YENEEA. V lost 0 bases to trimming and J lost 5 bases; unmatched junction nucleotides: 1. CDR3 nucleotides: TGTGCCAGCAGCTTAGATCTAGCGGACAATGAGCAGTTCTTC. Translation gives CASSLDLADNEQFF.